This TCR beta chain was retrieved from a study of blood T cell repertoires in COVID-19. V gave up 0 bases and J gave up 5 bases; unmatched junction bases: 5. Germline V gives CDR1 SGHRS, CDR2 YFSETQ. The length of the CDR3 is 15 residues. Sequencing was performed with immunoSEQ multiplex PCR; in TCRdb, only in-frame clones are kept and a portion is missing. Among roughly 180,000 clones, around 85% were seen once, and the ten largest hold about 1.2%. This chain uses TRBV5-1 with TRBJ2-1; TRBD1 matches 7 bases. Sequencing was done on a sample of peripheral blood. The sequence came from a man aged 55 to 69 who had recovered from COVID-19. DNA of the CDR3: TGCGCCAGCAGCTTGGCTGACAGGGCCGACAATGAGCAGTTCTTC. Encoded protein: CASSLADRADNEQFF.